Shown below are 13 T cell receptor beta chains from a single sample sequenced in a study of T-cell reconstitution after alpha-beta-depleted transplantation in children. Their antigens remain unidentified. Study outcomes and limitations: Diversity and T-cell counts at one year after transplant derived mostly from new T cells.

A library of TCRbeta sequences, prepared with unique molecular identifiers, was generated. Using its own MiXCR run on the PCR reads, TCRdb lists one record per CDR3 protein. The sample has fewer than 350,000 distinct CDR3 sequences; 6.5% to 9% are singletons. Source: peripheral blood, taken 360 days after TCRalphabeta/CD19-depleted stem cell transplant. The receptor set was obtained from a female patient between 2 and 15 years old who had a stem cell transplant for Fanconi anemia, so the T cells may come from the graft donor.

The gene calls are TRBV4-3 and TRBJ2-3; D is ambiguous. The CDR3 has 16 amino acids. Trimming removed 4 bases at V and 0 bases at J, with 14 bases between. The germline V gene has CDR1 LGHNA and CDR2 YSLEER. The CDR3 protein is CASSLLPKPSTDTQYF. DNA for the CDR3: TGCGCCAGCAGCCTACTACCTAAACCTAGCACAGATACGCAGTATTTT.

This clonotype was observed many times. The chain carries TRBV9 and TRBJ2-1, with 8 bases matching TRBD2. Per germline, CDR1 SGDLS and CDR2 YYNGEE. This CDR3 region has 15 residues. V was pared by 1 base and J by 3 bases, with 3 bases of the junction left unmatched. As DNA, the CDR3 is TGTGCCAGCAGCGTAATTACTAGCGGCTACAATGAGCAGTTCTTC. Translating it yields CASSVITSGYNEQFF.

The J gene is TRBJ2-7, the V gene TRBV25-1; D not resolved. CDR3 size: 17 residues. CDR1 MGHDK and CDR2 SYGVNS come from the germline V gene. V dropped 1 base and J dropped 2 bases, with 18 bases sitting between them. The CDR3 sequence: CASSELQVIIGTYEQYF. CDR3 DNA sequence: TGTGCCAGCAGTGAATTGCAGGTGATAATCGGAACCTACGAGCAGTACTTC.

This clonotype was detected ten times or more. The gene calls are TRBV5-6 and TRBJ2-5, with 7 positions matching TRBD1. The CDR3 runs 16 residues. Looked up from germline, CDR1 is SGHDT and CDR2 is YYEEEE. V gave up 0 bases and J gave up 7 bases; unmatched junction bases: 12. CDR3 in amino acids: CASSLALLQGTRTQYF. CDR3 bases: TGTGCCAGCAGCTTGGCCCTTTTACAGGGGACGAGGACCCAGTACTTC.

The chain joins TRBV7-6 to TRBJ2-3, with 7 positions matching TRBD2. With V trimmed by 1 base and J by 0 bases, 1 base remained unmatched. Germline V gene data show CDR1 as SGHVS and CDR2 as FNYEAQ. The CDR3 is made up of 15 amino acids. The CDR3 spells CASSLVGGSTDTQYF. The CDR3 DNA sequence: TGTGCCAGCAGCTTAGTGGGGGGGAGCACAGATACGCAGTATTTT.

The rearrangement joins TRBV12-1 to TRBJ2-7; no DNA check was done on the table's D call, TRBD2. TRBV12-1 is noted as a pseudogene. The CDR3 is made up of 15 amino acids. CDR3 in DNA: TGTGCCAGCAGCTCCAGACTAGCGGGGGGGCACGAGCAGTACTTC. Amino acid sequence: CASSSRLAGGHEQYF.

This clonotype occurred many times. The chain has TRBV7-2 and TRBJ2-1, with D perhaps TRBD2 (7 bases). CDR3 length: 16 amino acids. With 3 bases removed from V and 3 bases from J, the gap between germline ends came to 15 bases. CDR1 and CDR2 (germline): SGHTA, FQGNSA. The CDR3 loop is CASSLRAGAVYNEQFF. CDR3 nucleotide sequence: TGTGCCAGCAGCTTGCGGGCGGGGGCGGTCTACAATGAGCAGTTCTTC.

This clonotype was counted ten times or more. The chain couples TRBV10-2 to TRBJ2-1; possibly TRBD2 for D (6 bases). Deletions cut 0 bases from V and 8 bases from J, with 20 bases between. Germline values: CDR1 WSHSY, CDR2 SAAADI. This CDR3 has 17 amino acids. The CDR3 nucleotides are TGCGCCAGCAGTGAGTCGGGAACGGGAGTTAGTTTCCATGAGCAGTTCTTC. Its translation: CASSESGTGVSFHEQFF.

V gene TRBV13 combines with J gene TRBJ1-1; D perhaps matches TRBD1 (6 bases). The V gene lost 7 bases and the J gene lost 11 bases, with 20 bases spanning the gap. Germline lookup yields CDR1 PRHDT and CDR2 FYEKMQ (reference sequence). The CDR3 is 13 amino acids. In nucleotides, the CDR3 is TGTGCCAGCATCTATGGAGGGGGACCAGAGGCTTTCTTT. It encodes CASIYGGGPEAFF.

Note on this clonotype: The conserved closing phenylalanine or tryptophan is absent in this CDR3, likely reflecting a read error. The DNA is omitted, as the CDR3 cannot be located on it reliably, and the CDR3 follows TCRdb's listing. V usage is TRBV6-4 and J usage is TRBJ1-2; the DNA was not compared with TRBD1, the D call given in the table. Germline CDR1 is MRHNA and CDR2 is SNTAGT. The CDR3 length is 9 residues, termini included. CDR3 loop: CASSGGQGS.

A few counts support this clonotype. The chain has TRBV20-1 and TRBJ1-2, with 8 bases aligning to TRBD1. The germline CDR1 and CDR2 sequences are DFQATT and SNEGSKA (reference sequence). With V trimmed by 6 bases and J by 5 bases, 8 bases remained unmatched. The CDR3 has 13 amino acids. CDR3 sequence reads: CSAMDRVGYGYTF. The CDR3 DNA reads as TGCAGTGCAATGGACAGGGTCGGGTATGGCTACACCTTC.

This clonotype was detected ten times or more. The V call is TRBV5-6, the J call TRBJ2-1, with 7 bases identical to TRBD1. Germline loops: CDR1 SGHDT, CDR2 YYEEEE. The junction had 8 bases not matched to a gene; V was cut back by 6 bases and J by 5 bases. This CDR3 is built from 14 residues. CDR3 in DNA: TGTGCCAGCATGCGACAGGGAACCCACAATGAGCAGTTCTTC. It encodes CASMRQGTHNEQFF.

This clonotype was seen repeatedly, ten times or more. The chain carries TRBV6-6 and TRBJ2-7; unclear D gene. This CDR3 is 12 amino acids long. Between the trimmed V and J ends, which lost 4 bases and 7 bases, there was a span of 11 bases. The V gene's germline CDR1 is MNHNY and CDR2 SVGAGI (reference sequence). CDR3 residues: CASSFVLGEQYF. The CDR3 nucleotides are TGTGCCAGCAGTTTCGTCTTGGGGGAGCAGTACTTC.